A single sample is the source of the 22 T cell receptor beta chains below, sequenced in a study of cytomegalovirus exposure and HLA in healthy donors. PCR involved 60 Vbeta and 13 Jbeta primers. Clones were sequenced by immunoSEQ multiplex PCR, and TCRdb holds only the in-frame ones, with some missing. Altogether tens of thousands of clones are present, roughly two thirds being singletons, with the ten largest covering 14%. Sequencing was carried out using PBMCs. The receptors originated from a male donor in good health and CMV-seropositive.

In its sample, this clone was seen a few times. The V gene is TRBV9, the J gene TRBJ2-5, with 7 bases that match TRBD2. The CDR3 has 16 amino acids. With V trimmed by 2 bases and J by 6 bases, 13 bases remained unmatched. The germline V gene encodes CDR1 SGDLS and CDR2 YYNGEE. CDR3 coding DNA: TGTGCCAGCAGCGTGCGGGACTACGGGTTCGGACAGACCCAGTACTTC. Translating gives CASSVRDYGFGQTQYF.

The chain couples TRBV5-4 to TRBJ1-2; 7 positions match TRBD1. The germline V gene has CDR1 SGHNT and CDR2 YYREEE (reference sequence). V was pared by 0 bases and J by 4 bases, with 3 bases of the junction left unmatched. The CDR3 contains 14 residues. CDR3 region: CASSLVNRGYGYTF. The CDR3 DNA is TGTGCCAGCAGCTTGGTAAACAGGGGCTATGGCTACACCTTC.

This chain links TRBV4-1 with TRBJ2-6, with TRBD1 matching over 7 bases. After removal of 1 base from V and 1 base from J, the junction contained 4 bases not matched to a gene. Germline CDR1 is MGHRA and CDR2 is YSYEKL. The CDR3 sequence is 17 residues long. The chain's CDR3 is CASSQVPTGSGANVLTF. The DNA of the CDR3 is TGCGCCAGCAGCCAAGTACCGACAGGGTCTGGGGCCAACGTCCTGACTTTC.

The V call is TRBV7-2, the J call TRBJ1-4, with D possibly TRBD1 on 6 matching bases. Trimming cost V 3 bases and J 6 bases, with 11 bases left between them. This CDR3 contains 14 residues. Germline V gene sequence: CDR1 SGHTA, CDR2 FQGNSA. CDR3 amino acids: CASSFFDRYEKLFF. In DNA, the CDR3 is TGTGCCAGCAGCTTTTTTGACAGGTATGAAAAACTGTTTTTT.

The chain couples TRBV15 to TRBJ1-1; tentatively, D is TRBD1 (5 bases). Trimming took 5 bases from V and 7 from J, leaving 14 bases between them. This CDR3 has 13 residues. Germline V gene data show CDR1 as LNHNV and CDR2 as YYDKDF (reference sequence). For the CDR3, the DNA is TGTGCCACCAGCGGGGGAGGGTCAGATGAAGCTTTCTTT. Protein product: CATSGGGSDEAFF.

The table lists this clone with a few counts. The CDR3 loop reads CASLTGGADNEQFF. The CDR3 coding sequence is TGCGCCAGCCTAACAGGGGGCGCGGACAATGAGCAGTTCTTC. The genes are TRBV5-1 and TRBJ2-1, with 9 bases matching TRBD1. J gave up 5 bases and V 7 bases, and 7 bases lay outside the gene matches. The CDR3 runs to 14 residues. Germline assignment: CDR1 SGHRS and CDR2 YFSETQ.

This clone was detected only once. The chain is built from TRBV28 and TRBJ2-3; no reliable D call. Trimming removed 7 bases from V and 5 bases from J, with 19 bases in between. CDR3 length equals 15 residues. Per germline, CDR1 MDHEN and CDR2 SYDVKM. This CDR3 reads CASINGGHDGDTQYF. In nucleotides, the CDR3 is TGTGCCAGCATTAATGGCGGCCACGACGGAGATACGCAGTATTTT.

This chain joins TRBV2 and TRBJ2-3; TRBD1 aligns across 11 bases. Germline CDR1 and CDR2: SNHLY and FYNNEI. The trim removed 5 bases at V and 4 bases at J, leaving 2 bases unmatched. CDR3 length: 14 residues. The chain's CDR3 is CASSTGQGADTQYF. The CDR3 DNA follows: TGTGCCAGCAGTACGGGACAGGGGGCAGATACGCAGTATTTT.

The chain is built from TRBV11-2 and TRBJ1-4; TRBD1 is a possible D gene (6 bases). Trimming took off 4 bases at V and 2 bases at J, with 8 bases between the two ends. There are 14 residues in the CDR3. Germline CDR1 is SGHAT and CDR2 is FQNNGV. The CDR3 sequence: CASSSGVTNEKLFF. DNA of the CDR3: TGTGCCAGCAGCTCAGGGGTGACTAATGAAAAACTGTTTTTT.

The V call is TRBV7-9, the J call TRBJ2-7; maybe TRBD2 (6 bases). Germline lookup yields CDR1 SEHNR and CDR2 FQNEAQ (reference sequence). V was pared by 5 bases and J by 6 bases, with 20 bases between. The length of the CDR3 is 15 residues. CDR3 amino acids: CASSGGSRELFEQYF. The CDR3 DNA reads TGTGCCAGCAGCGGGGGGAGCAGGGAACTCTTCGAGCAGTACTTC.

Remarks on this clone: The junction differs from germline at one of its ends, possibly a read error. The rearrangement uses TRBV5-4 and TRBJ2-3; D gene uncertain. The CDR3 length is 13 residues. CDR1 and CDR2 from the germline V gene are SGHNT and YYREEE (reference sequence). In DNA form, the CDR3 reads TGTGCCAGCAGCTTGGGATCCACAGATGCGCAGTATTTT. This encodes CASSLGSTDAQYF.

V is TRBV7-9 and J is TRBJ2-3; 9 nucleotides match TRBD2. The CDR3 is 17 residues long. V shed 7 bases and J 3 bases; nucleotides not matched to a gene: 14. Per the germline V gene, CDR1 is SEHNR and CDR2 is FQNEAQ (reference sequence). CDR3 loop: CASTLAGGALRTDTQYF. Written as DNA, the CDR3 is TGTGCCAGCACCCTCGCGGGGGGGGCGTTGAGGACAGATACGCAGTATTTT.

The chain uses TRBV7-8 and TRBJ1-3; D is ambiguous. V lost 5 bases and J lost 2, with 7 bases in between. Germline V CDR1 and CDR2: SGHVS, FQNEAQ. The CDR3 consists of 13 residues. The CDR3 nucleotides are TGTGCCAGCAGCGGCAATACTGGAAACACCATATATTTT. As protein: CASSGNTGNTIYF.

This chain connects TRBV18 to TRBJ1-1; TRBD1 is a possible D gene (6 bases). The V gene's germline CDR1 is KGHSH and CDR2 LQKENI. With 2 bases removed from V and 4 bases from J, the gap between germline ends came to 23 bases. The CDR3 totals 18 residues. CDR3 sequence: CASSPGVPAQGGSTEAFF. The DNA of the CDR3 is TGTGCCAGCTCACCAGGGGTCCCAGCACAGGGCGGGAGCACTGAAGCTTTCTTT.

This clone appeared once. The genes are TRBV11-2 and TRBJ2-3, with 8 bases matching TRBD2. Trimming at V came to 1 base and at J to 4 bases, leaving 7 bases not matched to a gene. Germline lookup yields CDR1 SGHAT and CDR2 FQNNGV. CDR3 length: 16 amino acids. The CDR3, as DNA: TGTGCCAGCAGCTTAGCAGCGGGAGTTATCGCAGATACGCAGTATTTT. Encoded protein: CASSLAAGVIADTQYF. The whole variable domain, filled in from reference TRBV11-2 and TRBJ2-3, reads EAGVAQSPRYKIIEKRQSVAFWCNPISGHATLYWYQQILGQGPKLLIQFQNNGVVDDSQLPKDRFSAERLKGVDSTLKIQPAKLEDSAVYLCASSLAAGVIADTQYFGPGTRLTVL.

The gene calls are TRBV6-5 and TRBJ1-5; D ambiguous. This CDR3 is 15 amino acids long. V was trimmed by 6 bases and J by 1 base, leaving 13 bases between them. CDR1 and CDR2 from the germline V gene are MNHEY and SVGAGI. CDR3 DNA sequence: TGTGCCAGCAGGAAGAACCGGGAGAGCAATCAGCCCCAGCATTTT. Residues: CASRKNRESNQPQHF.

Only a few counts were recorded for this clone. The chain combines TRBV6-5 with TRBJ2-3; the match to TRBD2 covers 10 bases. This CDR3 is 15 amino acids long. With 5 bases clipped from V and 1 base from J, the junction kept 3 bases outside the gene matches. Germline values: CDR1 MNHEY, CDR2 SVGAGI. Here the CDR3 DNA reads TGTGCCAGCAGTCCCGGGACTAGCGGCACAGATACGCAGTATTTT. Encoded protein: CASSPGTSGTDTQYF.

The V and J genes are TRBV9 and TRBJ2-5, with D possibly TRBD2 on 5 matching bases. The germline CDR1 and CDR2 sequences are SGDLS and YYNGEE. CDR3 length equals 12 residues. V was cut by 6 bases and J by 4 bases, with 10 bases left in between. CDR3 bases: TGTGCCAGCAATACGGGGTCAGAGACCCAGTACTTC. Translating it yields CASNTGSETQYF.

This chain links TRBV2 with TRBJ2-5; 8 bases agree with TRBD2. This CDR3 has 14 residues. Per the germline V gene, CDR1 is SNHLY and CDR2 is FYNNEI. The V gene end was trimmed by 5 bases and the J gene end by 4 bases; junction bases not matched to a gene: 6. CDR3 region: CASSSGLALETQYF. DNA for the CDR3: TGTGCCAGCAGTAGTGGACTAGCACTAGAGACCCAGTACTTC.

The chain uses TRBV9 and TRBJ2-1; the D is unclear. Germline V lookup: CDR1 SGDLS, CDR2 YYNGEE. The CDR3 extends over 15 amino acids. V was pared by 4 bases and J by 4 bases, with 15 bases between. The CDR3 bases are TGTGCCAGCAGCAAGACATCCGCGCTGTACAATGAGCAGTTCTTC. It translates to CASSKTSALYNEQFF.

This clone was counted only a few times. V gene TRBV10-2 combines with J gene TRBJ2-7, with D tentatively TRBD1 (6 bases). V was clipped by 8 bases and J by 3 bases, with 14 bases between them. The CDR3 sequence is 13 residues long. The germline gives CDR1 WSHSY, CDR2 SAAADI. CDR3 sequence reads: CASQPGHLYEQYF. The DNA for the CDR3 is TGCGCCAGCCAACCGGGACACCTCTACGAGCAGTACTTC.

This chain joins TRBV7-9 and TRBJ1-6; 7 bases line up with TRBD1. CDR3 length: 15 amino acids. V trimming: 5 bases; J trimming: 7 bases; junction bases outside the gene matches: 8. Per the germline V gene, CDR1 is SEHNR and CDR2 is FQNEAQ (reference sequence). CDR3 sequence reads: CASSPRQGSNSPLHF. CDR3 nucleotide sequence: TGTGCCAGCAGCCCAAGACAGGGCTCGAATTCACCCCTCCACTTT.